The sample holds many counts of the clone carrying this T cell receptor beta chain. Antigen: not known. This CDR3 comprises 16 residues. J gave up 7 bases and V 0 bases, and 4 bases lay outside the gene matches. Amplification of TCR alpha and beta CDR3 regions from RNA used iRepertoire nested multiplex PCR. One-step reverse transcription and amplification started from approximately 100-400 ng of tissue mRNA or PBMC total RNA. From the multiplex PCR reads, TCRdb called clonotypes with MiXCR, one entry per CDR3 protein. The repertoire holds 44,000 or so distinct CDR3 sequences, with 20% to 25% as singletons. The data originate from a study of glioma-infiltrating T cells. Study findings and constraints: Tissue-blood divergence was below expectation in non-neoplastic patients, above in gliomas. Very few CDR3 sequences were shared between tissue and blood.

The chain joins TRBV12-3 or TRBV12-4 to TRBJ2-1; 12 positions match TRBD2. This clonotype was sampled from a human donor with low-grade glioma or glioblastoma, undergoing nonglioma brain surgery, or in good health (not recorded which). Sequences were obtained from glioma tissue, nonneoplastic brain tissue, or PBMCs (not recorded which). This chain's CDR3 is CASSLAPSGGANEQFF. The CDR3 DNA is TGTGCCAGCAGTTTAGCCCCTAGCGGGGGGGCAAATGAGCAGTTCTTC.